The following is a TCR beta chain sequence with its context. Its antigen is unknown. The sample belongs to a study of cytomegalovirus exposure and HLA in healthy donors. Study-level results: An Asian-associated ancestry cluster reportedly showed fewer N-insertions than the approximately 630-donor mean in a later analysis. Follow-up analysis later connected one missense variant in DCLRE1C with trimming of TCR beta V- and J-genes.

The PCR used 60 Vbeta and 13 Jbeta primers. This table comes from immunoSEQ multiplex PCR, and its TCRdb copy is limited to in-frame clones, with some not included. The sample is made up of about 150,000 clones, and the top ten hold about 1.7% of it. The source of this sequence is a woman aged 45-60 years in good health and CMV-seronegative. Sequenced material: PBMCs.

CDR3 region: CASSIEGGVTNTGELFF. CDR3 DNA: TGTGCCAGTAGTATAGAGGGAGGTGTTACGAACACCGGGGAGCTGTTTTTT. This sequence joins TRBV19 and TRBJ2-2, with D possibly being TRBD2 (6 bases). Germline V CDR1 and CDR2: LNHDA, SQIVND (reference sequence). The CDR3 consists of 17 residues. Trimming stripped 0 bases from V and 0 bases from J, with 11 bases between.